This passage covers 3 T cell receptor beta chains from one sample sequenced in a study of naive and memory T cell subsets. Both TRBC1 and TRBC2 were covered by a beta constant-region primer of two equimolar oligonucleotides. TCRdb itself ran the UMI-ligation and nested PCR reads through MiXCR, one entry per CDR3 protein. The table shows 84,000 or so distinct CDR3 sequences, with more than 6.5% occurring only once. Sequenced: central memory CD4+ T cells from blood. These TCRs come from a human donor in good health.

This clonotype occurred many times. This chain uses TRBV7-9 with TRBJ1-1; D may be TRBD1 (6 bases). Germline-derived CDR1 and CDR2 are SEHNR and FQNEAQ (reference sequence). V was shortened by 4 bases and J by 0 bases, with 9 bases between the two germline ends. The CDR3 contains 14 residues. Here the CDR3 reads CASSSHRVNTEAFF. The CDR3 DNA sequence: TGTGCCAGCAGCTCCCACAGGGTGAACACTGAAGCTTTCTTT.

This clonotype was observed a few times. The gene calls are TRBV20-1 and TRBJ2-3, with 13 bases matching TRBD2. Germline loops: CDR1 DFQATT, CDR2 SNEGSKA (reference sequence). Losses at the gene ends were 1 base for V and 7 bases for J; bases not matched to a gene: 8. The CDR3 has 16 residues. Written as DNA, the CDR3 is TGCAGTGCTAGAGCCACTAGCGGGGGGGCTCCGAATACGCAGTATTTT. Translation: CSARATSGGAPNTQYF.

This clonotype was counted ten times or more. The rearrangement links TRBV18 to TRBJ2-3; D is perhaps TRBD2 (6 bases). CDR1 and CDR2 from the germline V gene are KGHSH and LQKENI. The CDR3 is 14 amino acids. V lost 10 bases and J 0 bases, leaving 14 bases between the germline ends. The CDR3 DNA is TGTGCCAACACTCGGCGGGGAAGCACAGATACGCAGTATTTT. Its protein is CANTRRGSTDTQYF. The variable domain in full, with the rest retrieved from reference TRBV18 and TRBJ2-3, is NAGVMQNPRHLVRRRGQEARLRCSPMKGHSHVYWYRQLPEEGLKFMVYLQKENIIDESGMPKERFSAEFPKEGPSILRIQQVVRGDSAAYFCANTRRGSTDTQYFGPGTRLTVL.